This T cell receptor (beta chain) derives from a study of T-cell reconstitution after alpha-beta-depleted transplantation in children. The CDR3 loop spans 15 amino acids. J gave up 10 bases and V 2 bases, and 5 bases lay outside the gene matches. Germline CDR1 is MNHEY and CDR2 is SVGEGT. TCRbeta library preparation incorporated unique molecular identifiers. One entry per CDR3 protein results from TCRdb running MiXCR on the PCR reads. This repertoire shows about 610,000 distinct CDR3 sequences, more than 9% found once; its top ten account for less than 5%. This clonotype has a handful of counts. This material consisted of PBMCs from the stem cell graft donor, taken from the stem cell graft. The sequence was collected from a human donor who donated a stem cell graft to a child with acute myeloid leukemia. The chain has TRBV6-2 or TRBV6-3 and TRBJ2-1, with 13 bases that match TRBD2. The CDR3 loop is CASSYLLAGGLEQFF. CDR3 sequence (DNA): TGTGCCAGCAGTTACCTACTAGCGGGAGGGTTGGAGCAGTTCTTC.